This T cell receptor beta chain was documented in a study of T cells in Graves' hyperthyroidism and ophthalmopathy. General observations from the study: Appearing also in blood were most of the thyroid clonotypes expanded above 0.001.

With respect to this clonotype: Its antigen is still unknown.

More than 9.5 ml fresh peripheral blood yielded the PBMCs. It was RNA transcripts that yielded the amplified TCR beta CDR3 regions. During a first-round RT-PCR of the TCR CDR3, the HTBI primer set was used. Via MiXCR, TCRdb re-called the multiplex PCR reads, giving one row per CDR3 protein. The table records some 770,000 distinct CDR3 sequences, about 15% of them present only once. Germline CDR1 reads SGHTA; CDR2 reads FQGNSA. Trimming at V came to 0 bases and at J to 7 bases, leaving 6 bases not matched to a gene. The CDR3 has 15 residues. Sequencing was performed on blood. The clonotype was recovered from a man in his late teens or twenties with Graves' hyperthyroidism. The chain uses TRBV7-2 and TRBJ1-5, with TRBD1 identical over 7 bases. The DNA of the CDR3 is TGTGCCAGCAGCTTAGCAGGGACAGTTAGCCAGCCCCAGCATTTT. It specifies CASSLAGTVSQPQHF.